This TCR beta chain comes out of a study of shared clonotypes between healthy human individuals. Terminally differentiated effector memory CD45RA+ cells were excluded from the naive CD8 cells, which were CD45RO-negative and positively selected for CCR7. Using immunoSEQ multiplex PCR, the repertoire was profiled, and TCRdb retains in-frame clones only, with some absent. The sample lists hundreds of thousands of clones, 98% seen once, with approximately 0.3% in the top ten. The germline V gene encodes CDR1 SGHNT and CDR2 YYREEE (reference sequence). The CDR3 runs 13 residues. V was shortened by 4 bases and J by 2 bases, with 10 bases between the two germline ends.

Sample: naive CD8+ T cells sorted from blood. The chain uses TRBV5-4 and TRBJ2-7; weak D call: TRBD1 (6 bases). The clonotype comes from a man under 40 in good health. The CDR3 here is CASSQDRPYEQYF. In nucleotides, the CDR3 is TGTGCCAGCAGCCAGGACAGACCCTACGAGCAGTACTTC.